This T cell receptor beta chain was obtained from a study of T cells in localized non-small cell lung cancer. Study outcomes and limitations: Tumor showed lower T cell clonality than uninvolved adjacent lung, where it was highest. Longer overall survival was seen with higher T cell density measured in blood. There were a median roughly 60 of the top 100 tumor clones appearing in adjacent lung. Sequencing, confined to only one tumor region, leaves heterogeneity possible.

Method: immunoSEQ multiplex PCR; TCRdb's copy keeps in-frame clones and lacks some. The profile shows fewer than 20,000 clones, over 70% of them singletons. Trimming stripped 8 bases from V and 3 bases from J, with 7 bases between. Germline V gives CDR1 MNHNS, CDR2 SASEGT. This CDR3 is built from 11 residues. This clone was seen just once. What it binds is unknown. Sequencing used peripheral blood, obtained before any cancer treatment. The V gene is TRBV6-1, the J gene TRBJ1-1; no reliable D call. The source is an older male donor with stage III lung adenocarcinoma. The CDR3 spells CASLGDTEAFF. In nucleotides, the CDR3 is TGTGCCAGCTTGGGAGACACTGAAGCTTTCTTT.